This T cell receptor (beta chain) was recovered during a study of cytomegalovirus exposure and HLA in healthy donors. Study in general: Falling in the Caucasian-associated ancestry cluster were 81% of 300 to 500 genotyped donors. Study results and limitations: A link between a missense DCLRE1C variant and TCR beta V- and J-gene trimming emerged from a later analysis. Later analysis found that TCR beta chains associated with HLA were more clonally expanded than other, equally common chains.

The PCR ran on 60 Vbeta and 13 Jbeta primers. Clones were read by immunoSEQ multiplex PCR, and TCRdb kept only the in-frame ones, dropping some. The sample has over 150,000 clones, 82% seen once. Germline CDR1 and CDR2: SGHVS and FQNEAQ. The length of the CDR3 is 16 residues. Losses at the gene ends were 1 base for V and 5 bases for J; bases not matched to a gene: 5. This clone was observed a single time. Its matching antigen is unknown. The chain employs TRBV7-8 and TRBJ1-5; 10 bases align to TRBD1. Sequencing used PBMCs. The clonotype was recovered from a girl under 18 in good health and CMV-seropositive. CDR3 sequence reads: CASSLDVGTGDQPQHF. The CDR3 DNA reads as TGTGCCAGCAGCTTAGACGTCGGGACAGGGGATCAGCCCCAGCATTTT.